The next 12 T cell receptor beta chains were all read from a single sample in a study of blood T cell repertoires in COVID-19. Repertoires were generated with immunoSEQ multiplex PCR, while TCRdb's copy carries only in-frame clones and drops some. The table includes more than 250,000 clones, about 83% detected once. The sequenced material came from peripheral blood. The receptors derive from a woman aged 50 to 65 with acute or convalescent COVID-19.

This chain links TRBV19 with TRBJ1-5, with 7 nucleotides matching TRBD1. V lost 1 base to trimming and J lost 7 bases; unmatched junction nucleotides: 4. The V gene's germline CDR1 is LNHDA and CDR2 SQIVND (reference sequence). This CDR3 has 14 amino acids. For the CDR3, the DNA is TGTGCCAGTAGTATAGGAGGAGGGGGCCAGCCCCAGCATTTT. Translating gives CASSIGGGGQPQHF. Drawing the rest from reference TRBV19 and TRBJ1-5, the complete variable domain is DGGITQSPKYLFRKEGQNVTLSCEQNLNHDAMYWYRQDPGQGLRLIYYSQIVNDFQKGDIAEGYSVSREKKESFPLTVTSAQKNPTAFYLCASSIGGGGQPQHFGDGTRLSIL.

The CDR3 spells CASSVAGGQGLQETQYF. In nucleotides, the CDR3 is TGTGCCAGCAGCGTAGCCGGGGGACAGGGCCTCCAAGAGACCCAGTACTTC. The chain uses TRBV9 and TRBJ2-5, with 9 bases lining up with TRBD1. The CDR3 loop spans 17 amino acids. The germline V gene encodes CDR1 SGDLS and CDR2 YYNGEE. With 0 bases clipped from V and 1 base from J, the junction kept 7 bases outside the gene matches.

Here the CDR3 reads CASKIGQGEGQPQHF. CDR3 DNA: TGTGCCAGTAAAATCGGACAGGGAGAGGGCCAGCCCCAGCATTTT. The rearrangement joins TRBV19 to TRBJ1-5; TRBD1 matches 8 bases. The CDR3 covers 15 residues. Trimming at V came to 7 bases and at J to 7 bases, leaving 12 bases not matched to a gene. The germline CDR1 and CDR2 sequences are LNHDA and SQIVND (reference sequence). Drawing the rest from reference TRBV19 and TRBJ1-5, the complete variable domain is DGGITQSPKYLFRKEGQNVTLSCEQNLNHDAMYWYRQDPGQGLRLIYYSQIVNDFQKGDIAEGYSVSREKKESFPLTVTSAQKNPTAFYLCASKIGQGEGQPQHFGDGTRLSIL.

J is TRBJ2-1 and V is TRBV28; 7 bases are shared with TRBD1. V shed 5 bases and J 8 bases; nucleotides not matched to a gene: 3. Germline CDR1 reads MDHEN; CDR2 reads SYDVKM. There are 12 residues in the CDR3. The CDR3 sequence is CASSRGGDEQFF. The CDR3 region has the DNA TGTGCCAGCAGTAGAGGGGGCGATGAGCAGTTCTTC.

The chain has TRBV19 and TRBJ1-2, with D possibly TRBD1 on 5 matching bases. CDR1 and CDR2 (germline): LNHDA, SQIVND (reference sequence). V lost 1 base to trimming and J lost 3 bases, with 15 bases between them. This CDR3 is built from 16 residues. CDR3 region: CASSIAGRSNYYGYTF. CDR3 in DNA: TGTGCCAGTAGTATAGCAGGGCGGAGTAACTACTATGGCTACACCTTC. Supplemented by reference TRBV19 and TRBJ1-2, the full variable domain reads DGGITQSPKYLFRKEGQNVTLSCEQNLNHDAMYWYRQDPGQGLRLIYYSQIVNDFQKGDIAEGYSVSREKKESFPLTVTSAQKNPTAFYLCASSIAGRSNYYGYTFGSGTRLTVV.

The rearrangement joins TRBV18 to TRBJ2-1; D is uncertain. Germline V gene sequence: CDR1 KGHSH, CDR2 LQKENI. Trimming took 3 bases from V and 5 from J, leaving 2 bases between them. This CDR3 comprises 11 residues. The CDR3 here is CASSPNNEQFF. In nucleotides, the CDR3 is TGTGCCAGCTCACCTAACAATGAGCAGTTCTTC.

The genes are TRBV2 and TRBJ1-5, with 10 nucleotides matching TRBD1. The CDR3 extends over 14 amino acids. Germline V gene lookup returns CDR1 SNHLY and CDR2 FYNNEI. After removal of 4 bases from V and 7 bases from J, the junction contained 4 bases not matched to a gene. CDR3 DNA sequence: TGTGCCAGCAGTGCCGGGACAGGGGACCAGCCCCAGCATTTT. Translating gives CASSAGTGDQPQHF.

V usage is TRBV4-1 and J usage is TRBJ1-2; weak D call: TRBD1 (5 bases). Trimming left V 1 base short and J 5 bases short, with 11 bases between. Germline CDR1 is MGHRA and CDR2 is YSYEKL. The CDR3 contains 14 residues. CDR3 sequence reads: CASSQVGEGYGYTF. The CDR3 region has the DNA TGCGCCAGCAGCCAAGTAGGGGAGGGGTATGGCTACACCTTC.

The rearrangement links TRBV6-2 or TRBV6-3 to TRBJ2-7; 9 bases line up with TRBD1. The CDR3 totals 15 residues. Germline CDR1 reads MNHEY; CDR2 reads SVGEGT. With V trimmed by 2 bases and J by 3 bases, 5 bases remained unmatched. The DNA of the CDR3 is TGTGCCAGCAGTTACACGGGACAGGGCGGCTACGAGCAGTACGTC. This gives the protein CASSYTGQGGYEQYV.

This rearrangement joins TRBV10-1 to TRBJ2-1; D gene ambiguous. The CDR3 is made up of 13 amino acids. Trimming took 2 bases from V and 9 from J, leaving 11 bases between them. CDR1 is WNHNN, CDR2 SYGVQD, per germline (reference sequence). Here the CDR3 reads CASSESLDFEQFF. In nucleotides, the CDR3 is TGCGCCAGCAGTGAGAGTCTCGACTTTGAGCAGTTCTTC.

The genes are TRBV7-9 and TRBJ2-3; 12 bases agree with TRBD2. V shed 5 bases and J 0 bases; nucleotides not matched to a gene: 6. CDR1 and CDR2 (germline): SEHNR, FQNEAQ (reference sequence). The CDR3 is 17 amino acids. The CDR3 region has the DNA TGTGCCAGCAGCGCGTCCGGGACTAGCGGGAGCACAGATACGCAGTATTTT. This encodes CASSASGTSGSTDTQYF.

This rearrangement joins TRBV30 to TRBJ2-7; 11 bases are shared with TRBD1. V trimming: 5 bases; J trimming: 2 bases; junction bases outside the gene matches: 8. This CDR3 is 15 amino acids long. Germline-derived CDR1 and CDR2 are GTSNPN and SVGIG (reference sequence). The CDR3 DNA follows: TGTGCCTGGCAAGCAAGGGGACAGGGGGCCTACGAGCAGTACTTC. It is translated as CAWQARGQGAYEQYF.